The 18 T cell receptor beta chains reported below all come from one sample, sequenced in a study of T cell changes during pregnancy in multiple sclerosis (dated by TCRdb to the late 2010s). Receptors were amplified or captured by the immunoSEQ multiplex PCR assay. As stored in TCRdb, this immuneACCESS dataset retains in-frame rearrangements with V and J assigned. A fraction of the clones does not appear; measured against another copy, unresolved V genes explain less than half of the discrepancy, and the remainder lacks a known reason. This sample holds approximately 60,000 clones; about 92% were observed only once. In total, the top ten clones hold about 2.5% of the sample. Sample: peripheral blood, taken in the first trimester of pregnancy. All receptors come from a female donor with multiple sclerosis, enrolled in a pregnancy study.

This clone showed up just once. The chain employs TRBV6-1 and TRBJ2-7; D perhaps matches TRBD2 (7 bases). Looked up from germline, CDR1 is MNHNS and CDR2 is SASEGT. The CDR3 runs to 14 residues. Trimming left V 0 bases short and J 6 bases short, with 12 bases between. CDR3 coding DNA: TGTGCCAGCAGTGAAGCGGGGAGGGGGGCCGAGCAGTACTTC. Translation gives CASSEAGRGAEQYF.

The chain is built from TRBV9 and TRBJ2-3, with a tentative D call TRBD2 (5 bases). V was pared by 6 bases and J by 0 bases, with 11 bases between. The CDR3 is made up of 14 amino acids. In germline, CDR1 is SGDLS, CDR2 YYNGEE. The CDR3 here is CASKADRSTDTQYF. As DNA, the CDR3 is TGTGCCAGCAAAGCGGACCGAAGCACAGATACGCAGTATTTT. Filled out from reference TRBV9 and TRBJ2-3, the complete variable domain reads DSGVTQTPKHLITATGQRVTLRCSPRSGDLSVYWYQQSLDQGLQFLIQYYNGEERAKGNILERFSAQQFPDLHSELNLSSLELGDSALYFCASKADRSTDTQYFGPGTRLTVL.

The chain employs TRBV7-3 and TRBJ2-1; 15 bases are a match to TRBD2. V dropped 5 bases and J dropped 15; count of bases not matched to a gene: 5. The CDR3 has 13 amino acids. CDR1 and CDR2 from the germline V gene are SGHTA and FQGTGA. The CDR3 coding sequence is TGTGCCAGCAGCCCCGGGACTAGCGGGAGGCCGTTCTTC. Protein sequence: CASSPGTSGRPFF.

This clone has a single count. The J gene is TRBJ2-1, the V gene TRBV2; D gene unclear. Trimming shortened V by 1 base and J by 7 bases, and 11 bases separated the two germline ends. Germline V gene lookup returns CDR1 SNHLY and CDR2 FYNNEI. The CDR3 extends over 14 amino acids. The CDR3 DNA sequence: TGTGCCAGCAGTGAAGAGACACGGAAAAATGAGCAGTTCTTC. Protein sequence: CASSEETRKNEQFF.

Turning to this clone: This sample includes further DNA sequences coding for the same CDR3. The chain employs TRBV5-1 and TRBJ2-3, with 10 nucleotides matching TRBD1. The CDR3 sequence is 16 residues long. J lost 2 bases, V lost 3 bases, and 6 bases had no gene match. CDR1 is SGHRS and CDR2 is YFSETQ in the germline V gene. The CDR3 spells CASSSRDRGVTDTQYF. The CDR3 DNA follows: TGCGCCAGCAGCTCAAGGGACAGGGGAGTCACAGATACGCAGTATTTT.

This chain connects TRBV27 to TRBJ2-1; 9 bases fit TRBD2. After removal of 2 bases from V and 1 base from J, the junction contained 3 bases not matched to a gene. Germline CDR1 is MNHEY and CDR2 is SMNVEV (reference sequence). The CDR3 covers 16 residues. The CDR3 loop is CASSLAGGPSYNEQFF. The CDR3 DNA follows: TGTGCCAGCAGTTTAGCGGGAGGGCCGTCCTACAATGAGCAGTTCTTC.

In this sample, this clone turned up once. The rearrangement uses TRBV5-4 and TRBJ2-7; D might be TRBD1 (6 bases). The CDR3 loop spans 15 amino acids. The V and J ends lost 0 bases and 1 base respectively, with 11 bases between them. The germline V gene has CDR1 SGHNT and CDR2 YYREEE (reference sequence). CDR3 region: CASSLVGAPSYEQYF. CDR3 DNA sequence: TGTGCCAGCAGCTTGGTGGGGGCCCCTTCCTACGAGCAGTACTTC.

This clone has only one observation. The chain combines TRBV18 with TRBJ2-2, with 13 bases matching TRBD2. V lost 2 bases and J lost 7; bases outside the gene matches: 4. The germline gives CDR1 KGHSH, CDR2 LQKENI. The CDR3 sequence is 16 residues long. The CDR3 DNA reads as TGTGCCAGCTCACCAGGACTAGCGGGAGTAGGCGGGGAGCTGTTTTTT. Amino acids: CASSPGLAGVGGELFF.

The genes are TRBV18 and TRBJ1-3; D gene ambiguous. The CDR3 runs to 17 residues. Germline V CDR1 and CDR2: KGHSH, LQKENI. The ends were cut back, 0 bases at V and 1 base at J, with 13 bases in the middle. The CDR3 region has the DNA TGTGCCAGCTCACCACCAATAAAAGAGGCTTCTGGAAACACCATATATTTT. Translated, it gives CASSPPIKEASGNTIYF.

This chain joins TRBV2 and TRBJ2-3, with 12 bases that match TRBD2. V shed 7 bases and J 5 bases; nucleotides not matched to a gene: 19. Germline CDR1 and CDR2: SNHLY and FYNNEI. The CDR3 runs 19 residues. The CDR3 region is CASMGDPLAGGPERDTQYF. CDR3 bases: TGTGCCAGCATGGGGGACCCTCTAGCGGGAGGGCCCGAGAGAGATACGCAGTATTTT.

Worth noting for this clone: The same CDR3 is also encoded by other DNA sequences in this sample. The chain carries TRBV27 and TRBJ2-7; tentative D call: TRBD2 (5 bases). CDR3 length: 13 residues. Trimming left V 3 bases short and J 4 bases short, with 10 bases between. Germline assignment: CDR1 MNHEY and CDR2 SMNVEV (reference sequence). CDR3 residues: CASSLTGRYEQYF. CDR3 in DNA: TGTGCCAGCAGTTTGACGGGGAGATACGAGCAGTACTTC.

The V gene is TRBV21-1, the J gene TRBJ2-7; the table's D call, TRBD2, has no DNA check behind it. TRBV21-1 is recorded as a pseudogene. This CDR3 spans 11 amino acids. CDR3 sequence (DNA): TGTGCCACCCCCGAGGACTACGAGCAGTACTTC. Amino acids: CATPEDYEQYF.

The rearrangement links TRBV6-1 to TRBJ1-5; D possibly corresponds to TRBD1 (5 bases). Trimming stripped 5 bases from V and 2 bases from J, with 13 bases between. Per the germline V gene, CDR1 is MNHNS and CDR2 is SASEGT. The CDR3 sequence is 15 residues long. The CDR3 DNA is TGTGCCAGCAGTCCAGGGTTGGGCGGCAATCAGCCCCAGCATTTT. Translating gives CASSPGLGGNQPQHF.

CDR3 protein: CASSSPSGSNTGELFF. The CDR3 DNA reads as TGTGCCAGCAGTTCCCCCAGCGGGAGTAACACCGGGGAGCTGTTTTTT. The chain links TRBV27 to TRBJ2-2; 8 nucleotides match TRBD2. This CDR3 contains 16 residues. With 4 bases clipped from V and 2 bases from J, the junction kept 6 bases outside the gene matches. The germline V gene encodes CDR1 MNHEY and CDR2 SMNVEV (reference sequence).

The chain couples TRBV6-1 to TRBJ2-2, with 7 nucleotides matching TRBD2. There are 15 residues in the CDR3. The germline V gene encodes CDR1 MNHNS and CDR2 SASEGT. J gave up 7 bases and V 0 bases, and 5 bases lay outside the gene matches. CDR3 nucleotides: TGTGCCAGCAGTGAAGCTGGCGGGAGAATCGGGGAGCTGTTTTTT. Its protein is CASSEAGGRIGELFF.

The V and J genes are TRBV13 and TRBJ1-2; D is possibly TRBD1 (5 bases). The CDR3 is 14 amino acids. Germline-derived CDR1 and CDR2 are PRHDT and FYEKMQ (reference sequence). Between the trimmed V and J ends, which lost 5 bases and 7 bases, there was a span of 17 bases. CDR3 protein: CASSAGKWVRGYTF. CDR3 bases: TGTGCCAGCAGCGCAGGGAAATGGGTGCGTGGCTACACCTTC.

The CDR3 sequence is CASSQDGSFQETQYF. The CDR3 coding sequence is TGCGCCAGCAGCCAAGATGGCTCTTTCCAAGAGACCCAGTACTTC. V is TRBV4-1 and J is TRBJ2-5; D unclear. This CDR3 has 15 amino acids. Per the germline V gene, CDR1 is MGHRA and CDR2 is YSYEKL. The V and J ends lost 0 bases and 1 base respectively, with 9 bases between them.

This clone was observed once. The chain has TRBV7-2 and TRBJ2-7, with D perhaps matching TRBD2 (6 bases). The CDR3 sequence is 15 residues long. With 3 bases removed from V and 0 bases from J, the gap between germline ends came to 12 bases. CDR1 and CDR2 from the germline V gene are SGHTA and FQGNSA. This CDR3 reads CASSFSLASSYEQYF. The CDR3 DNA is TGTGCCAGCAGCTTTTCGCTAGCGAGCTCCTACGAGCAGTACTTC.